The rows below give T cell receptor beta chains drawn from one sample of a study of neoadjuvant nivolumab and ipilimumab in lung cancer. The data were produced by immunoSEQ multiplex PCR, yet TCRdb's version contains in-frame clones alone and is incomplete. The sample consists of roughly 4,700 clones, around 80% of them appearing once. The sequenced sample was normal lung tissue adjacent to the tumor, obtained after neoadjuvant nivolumab, alone or with ipilimumab, at or shortly before surgery. The receptors were sampled from an adult with non-small cell lung cancer. Some clones in this sample may be carry-over from other donors' samples. Both conserved end residues are part of each CDR3. The D gene is left open where the match is weak. Size tells how often a clone was seen (once, few, many) or the class of an expanded clone, and some rows leave it out.

j_gene: TRBJ2-1
d_gene: TRBD2
v_gene: TRBV11-3
abundance: .
CDR3nt: TGTGCCAGCAGCTTGGATAGCGGGAGTAGGTCCTACAATGAGCAGTTCTTC
CDR3aa: CASSLDSGSRSYNEQFF

j_gene: TRBJ1-5
d_gene: .
v_gene: TRBV7-9
abundance: few
CDR3nt: TGTGCCAGCAGCTTAGTGGGGGGTCCCCAGCATTTT
CDR3aa: CASSLVGGPQHF

j_gene: TRBJ2-1
d_gene: TRBD2
v_gene: TRBV7-2
abundance: .
CDR3nt: TGTGCCAGCAGCTTAGCGGTTGGTAGCGGGATCCCTGCCAATGAGCAGTTCTTC
CDR3aa: CASSLAVGSGIPANEQFF

j_gene: TRBJ2-2
d_gene: TRBD2
v_gene: TRBV6-5
abundance: .
CDR3nt: TGTGCCAGCAGTTCCATGGGAGCGGGAGGCACCGGGGAGCTGTTTTTT
CDR3aa: CASSSMGAGGTGELFF

j_gene: TRBJ1-5
d_gene: TRBD1
v_gene: TRBV2
abundance: .
CDR3nt: TGTGCCAGCAGCTCACAGGGGGCAGCGGGCAATCAGCCCCAGCATTTT
CDR3aa: CASSSQGAAGNQPQHF

j_gene: TRBJ1-1
d_gene: .
v_gene: TRBV7-6
abundance: .
CDR3nt: TGTGCCAGCAGCGCGGATTTAAACACTGAAGCTTTCTTT
CDR3aa: CASSADLNTEAFF

j_gene: TRBJ1-5
d_gene: .
v_gene: TRBV18
abundance: once
CDR3nt: TGTGCCAGCTCACCACTGGTATCAGCGGCCCAGCATTTT
CDR3aa: CASSPLVSAAQHF

j_gene: TRBJ1-1
d_gene: TRBD1
v_gene: TRBV29-1
abundance: .
CDR3nt: TGCAGCGTTGCCAGGGGGCTGAACACTGAAGCTTTCTTT
CDR3aa: CSVARGLNTEAFF

j_gene: TRBJ2-7
d_gene: TRBD2
v_gene: TRBV11-2
abundance: .
CDR3nt: TGTGCCAGCAGCCGAAAAGCGGGAGGGCCGGCCTACGAGCAGTACTTC
CDR3aa: CASSRKAGGPAYEQYF

j_gene: TRBJ1-1
d_gene: TRBD1
v_gene: TRBV27
abundance: .
CDR3nt: TGTGCCAGCAGTTTAGGGACAGGGGCTAACACTGAAGCTTTCTTT
CDR3aa: CASSLGTGANTEAFF

j_gene: TRBJ2-7
d_gene: TRBD2
v_gene: TRBV7-2
abundance: .
CDR3nt: TGTGCCAGCAGCTTCAGACTAGCGGGAGCCGAGCAGTACTTC
CDR3aa: CASSFRLAGAEQYF

j_gene: TRBJ2-7
d_gene: .
v_gene: TRBV18
abundance: .
CDR3nt: TGTGCCAGCTCACCACGGGGTCTAGAAGAGCAGTACTTC
CDR3aa: CASSPRGLEEQYF

j_gene: TRBJ2-1
d_gene: .
v_gene: TRBV6-5
abundance: .
CDR3nt: TGTGCCAGCACTCAGGCCAATGAGCAGTTCTTC
CDR3aa: CASTQANEQFF

j_gene: TRBJ2-1
d_gene: .
v_gene: TRBV18
abundance: .
CDR3nt: TGTGCCAGCTCACCAACGCGACTCAAGGCCCACCCCAATGAGCAGTTCTTC
CDR3aa: CASSPTRLKAHPNEQFF

j_gene: TRBJ2-6
d_gene: .
v_gene: TRBV5-6
abundance: .
CDR3nt: TGTGCCAGCAGCTTCAGGGCTCCTGGGGCCAACGTCCTGACTTTC
CDR3aa: CASSFRAPGANVLTF

j_gene: TRBJ2-7
d_gene: TRBD2
v_gene: TRBV11-3
abundance: .
CDR3nt: TGTGCCAGCAGCCCGACTAGCGAGAAGGACTACGAGCAGTACTTC
CDR3aa: CASSPTSEKDYEQYF

j_gene: TRBJ2-3
d_gene: TRBD2
v_gene: TRBV9
abundance: .
CDR3nt: TGTGCCAGCATCGAAGGGACTAGCGGGGGAAGGCAGTATTTT
CDR3aa: CASIEGTSGGRQYF

j_gene: TRBJ1-2
d_gene: TRBD1
v_gene: TRBV4-1
abundance: .
CDR3nt: TGCGCCAGCAGCCGAAGCGGGACAGGGGACAACTATGGCTACACCTTC
CDR3aa: CASSRSGTGDNYGYTF

j_gene: TRBJ1-5
d_gene: .
v_gene: TRBV29-1
abundance: .
CDR3nt: TGCAGCGTTGGAATGGGGGATCGTCAGCCCCAGCATTTT
CDR3aa: CSVGMGDRQPQHF

j_gene: TRBJ1-2
d_gene: .
v_gene: TRBV14
abundance: .
CDR3nt: TGTGCCAGCAGTGGGGGGAAGGGGCGCTGGAACTATGGCTACACCTTC
CDR3aa: CASSGGKGRWNYGYTF

j_gene: TRBJ2-4
d_gene: .
v_gene: TRBV6-5
abundance: .
CDR3nt: TGTGCCAGCATTCCCTTTTTAGGGGCGAGCATTCAGTACTTC
CDR3aa: CASIPFLGASIQYF

j_gene: TRBJ2-3
d_gene: .
v_gene: TRBV7-3
abundance: .
CDR3nt: TGTGCCAGCAGCTACACAGATACGCAGTATTTT
CDR3aa: CASSYTDTQYF

j_gene: TRBJ2-2
d_gene: .
v_gene: TRBV19
abundance: once
CDR3nt: TGTGCCAGTAGTATATGGGGGAACACCGGGGAGCTGTTTTTT
CDR3aa: CASSIWGNTGELFF

j_gene: TRBJ2-2
d_gene: TRBD2
v_gene: TRBV7-8
abundance: .
CDR3nt: TGTGCCAGCAGCACGGGACTAGCGGGAAAAGTCGGGGAGCTGTTTTTT
CDR3aa: CASSTGLAGKVGELFF

j_gene: TRBJ1-2
d_gene: .
v_gene: TRBV4-3
abundance: .
CDR3nt: TGCGCCAGCAGCCAAGGAAGGGCTTCTAACTATGGCTACACCTTC
CDR3aa: CASSQGRASNYGYTF

j_gene: TRBJ2-7
d_gene: .
v_gene: TRBV29-1
abundance: .
CDR3nt: TGCAGCGTCCGACTTCCAGGCACCTACGAGCAGTACTTC
CDR3aa: CSVRLPGTYEQYF

j_gene: TRBJ1-2
d_gene: TRBD1
v_gene: TRBV29-1
abundance: .
CDR3nt: TGCAGCGTTCGGACAGGCGGGGACTATGGCTACACCTTC
CDR3aa: CSVRTGGDYGYTF

j_gene: TRBJ2-5
d_gene: TRBD1
v_gene: TRBV18
abundance: .
CDR3nt: TGTGCCAGCTCACCGGGACAGCAAGAGACCCAGTACTTC
CDR3aa: CASSPGQQETQYF

j_gene: TRBJ1-1
d_gene: .
v_gene: TRBV7-8
abundance: once
CDR3nt: TGTGCCAGCAGCTTGAAAGTCGGGGGGCAAGGCACTGAAGCTTTCTTT
CDR3aa: CASSLKVGGQGTEAFF

j_gene: TRBJ1-1
d_gene: .
v_gene: TRBV6-5
abundance: once
CDR3nt: TGTGCCAGCAGTTACCTGACAGTGAACACTGAAGCTTTCTTT
CDR3aa: CASSYLTVNTEAFF

j_gene: TRBJ2-7
d_gene: .
v_gene: TRBV20-1
abundance: .
CDR3nt: TGCAGCCCGGATCGGGTTTTGGAGCAGTACTTC
CDR3aa: CSPDRVLEQYF

j_gene: TRBJ1-2
d_gene: .
v_gene: TRBV5-4
abundance: .
CDR3nt: TGTGCCAGCAGCAGGACAGATGGCTACACCTTC
CDR3aa: CASSRTDGYTF

j_gene: TRBJ2-5
d_gene: .
v_gene: TRBV5-6
abundance: few
CDR3nt: TGTGCCAGCAGCCCAGGAGGGACAGCTTTAGAGACCCAGTACTTC
CDR3aa: CASSPGGTALETQYF